The 31 T cell receptor beta chains in this list originate from one sample, sequenced in a study of tumour-infiltrating T cells in Burkitt lymphoma. Libraries were prepared by immunoSEQ multiplex PCR; TCRdb keeps only in-frame clonotypes and omits some of them. The sample consists of a few thousand clones, 16% of them appearing once. The sequenced sample was tumor tissue. Every receptor here comes from a human donor with diffuse large B-cell lymphoma. Some clones in this sample may be carry-over from other donors' samples.

The chain uses TRBV5-4 and TRBJ1-1; D is perhaps TRBD1 (5 bases). In germline, CDR1 is SGHNT, CDR2 YYREEE (reference sequence). Trimming took off 9 bases at V and 0 bases at J, with 12 bases between the two ends. CDR3 size: 13 residues. CDR3 coding DNA: TGTGCCACCCTAATGGGGCTGAACACTGAAGCTTTCTTT. Its translation is CATLMGLNTEAFF.

This clone was detected once. A read error likely explains this, since a far larger clone differs by one base. In the same sample, other DNA sequences code for this CDR3. This chain uses TRBV5-1 with TRBJ2-2; D gene ambiguous. Germline-derived CDR1 and CDR2 are SGHRS and YFSETQ. The CDR3 runs to 16 residues. As DNA, the CDR3 is TGCGCCAGCAGCCTACTCATCGAGCCGGGCACCGGAGAGCTGTTTTTT. Protein sequence: CASSLLIEPGTGELFF.

This clone is medium-sized in the sample. J is TRBJ1-1 and V is TRBV30, with TRBD1 matching 8 bases. Trimming at V came to 2 bases and at J to 5 bases, leaving 7 bases not matched to a gene. Germline V gene lookup returns CDR1 GTSNPN and CDR2 SVGIG (reference sequence). The CDR3 consists of 14 residues. The CDR3 here is CAWSLTGAETEAFF. DNA of the CDR3: TGTGCCTGGAGTTTGACAGGGGCGGAGACTGAAGCTTTCTTT.

By sample fraction, this clone is medium-sized. V gene TRBV7-6 combines with J gene TRBJ2-2; possibly TRBD1 for D (6 bases). Germline assignment: CDR1 SGHVS and CDR2 FNYEAQ. CDR3 length: 16 residues. Trimming stripped 5 bases from V and 4 bases from J, with 17 bases between. The CDR3 DNA sequence: TGTGCCAGCAGCGGACACAGGGCCCCTACCACCGGGGAGCTGTTTTTT. It encodes CASSGHRAPTTGELFF.

The chain has TRBV5-1 and TRBJ2-7; no clear D gene. Trimming took off 0 bases at V and 6 bases at J, with 4 bases between the two ends. The CDR3 spans 11 residues. Germline CDR1 SGHRS, CDR2 YFSETQ. The CDR3 bases are TGCGCCAGCAGCTTGGATAGCGAGCAGTACTTC. The encoded protein is CASSLDSEQYF.

V gene TRBV5-1 combines with J gene TRBJ1-2; perhaps TRBD1 as D (5 bases). CDR3 length equals 14 residues. V was cut by 0 bases and J by 4 bases, with 10 bases left in between. Germline V gene sequence: CDR1 SGHRS, CDR2 YFSETQ. The chain's CDR3 is CASSLEAGPYGYTF. DNA for the CDR3: TGCGCCAGCAGCTTGGAAGCAGGGCCCTATGGCTACACCTTC.

The chain couples TRBV4-1 to TRBJ2-5; TRBD2 matches at 14 bases. Germline V gene sequence: CDR1 MGHRA, CDR2 YSYEKL. The length of the CDR3 is 17 residues. The trim removed 4 bases at V and 6 bases at J, leaving 10 bases unmatched. The CDR3 here is CASSPPPGTSGSQTQYF. CDR3 coding DNA: TGCGCCAGCAGCCCGCCACCCGGGACTAGCGGGAGCCAGACCCAGTACTTC.

The sample holds a few counts of this clone. The V call is TRBV4-2, the J call TRBJ2-1, with D perhaps TRBD2 (6 bases). The length of the CDR3 is 15 residues. The germline CDR1 and CDR2 sequences are LGHNA and YNFKEQ. V shed 4 bases and J shed 3 bases, with 13 bases lying between them. CDR3 residues: CASSPDWRDYNEQFF. The CDR3 nucleotides read TGTGCCAGCAGCCCGGATTGGAGGGACTACAATGAGCAGTTCTTC.

The chain employs TRBV5-1 and TRBJ2-3; 16 nucleotides match TRBD2. The CDR3 consists of 18 residues. Trimming at V came to 6 bases and at J to 1 base, leaving 8 bases not matched to a gene. Germline CDR1 SGHRS, CDR2 YFSETQ. CDR3 DNA sequence: TGCGCCAGCACATCGTCGGGACTAGCGGGGGGGCGCACAGATACGCAGTATTTT. Translating it yields CASTSSGLAGGRTDTQYF.

This chain connects TRBV25-1 to TRBJ1-2; D is perhaps TRBD1 (5 bases). With 3 bases removed from V and 1 base from J, the gap between germline ends came to 6 bases. Germline CDR1 reads MGHDK; CDR2 reads SYGVNS. The CDR3 contains 13 residues. The CDR3 protein is CASSEGRNYGYTF. The CDR3 DNA is TGTGCCAGCAGTGAGGGACGTAACTATGGCTACACCTTC.

This clone has more than one count but fewer than ten. The chain couples TRBV19 to TRBJ2-1; D gene ambiguous. Germline assignment: CDR1 LNHDA and CDR2 SQIVND (reference sequence). V shed 1 base and J shed 4 bases, with 14 bases lying between them. There are 16 residues in the CDR3. This CDR3 reads CASSIGGSPAYNEQFF. The CDR3 DNA is TGTGCCAGTAGTATAGGCGGCTCCCCGGCATACAATGAGCAGTTCTTC. The variable domain in full, completed from reference TRBV19 and TRBJ2-1, reads DGGITQSPKYLFRKEGQNVTLSCEQNLNHDAMYWYRQDPGQGLRLIYYSQIVNDFQKGDIAEGYSVSREKKESFPLTVTSAQKNPTAFYLCASSIGGSPAYNEQFFGPGTRLTVL.

The chain is built from TRBV28 and TRBJ1-2, with a weak D call TRBD1 (5 bases). The germline V gene has CDR1 MDHEN and CDR2 SYDVKM. The V gene lost 2 bases and the J gene lost 4 bases, with 8 bases spanning the gap. The CDR3 is 13 residues long. The CDR3 region is CASSLGGLYGYTF. The CDR3 DNA reads TGTGCCAGCAGTTTAGGGGGACTCTATGGCTACACCTTC.

The CDR3 DNA sequence: TGCAGCGTTGAAAAGGTTTTCGGCTACACCTTC. Protein sequence: CSVEKVFGYTF. The J gene is TRBJ1-2, the V gene TRBV29-1; D not certain. Trimming cost V 2 bases and J 8 bases, with 9 bases left between them. The length of the CDR3 is 11 residues. CDR1 and CDR2 (germline): SQVTM, ANQGSEA.

The table lists this clone with a few counts. CDR3 in DNA: TGTGCCAGCAGCGTAGCTGTTGGGGCAGCTTACGAGCAGTACTTC. Translation gives CASSVAVGAAYEQYF. The V and J genes are TRBV9 and TRBJ2-7; possible D gene TRBD1, 5 bases. Trimming left V 0 bases short and J 4 bases short, with 14 bases between. This CDR3 comprises 15 residues. CDR1 and CDR2 from the germline V gene are SGDLS and YYNGEE.

The genes are TRBV7-6 and TRBJ1-2; 11 bases are a match to TRBD1. The CDR3 is 15 residues long. The V gene's germline CDR1 is SGHVS and CDR2 FNYEAQ. V was clipped by 1 base and J by 8 bases; unmatched bases: 6. CDR3 sequence (DNA): TGTGCCAGCAGCTTAGGAGGGACAGGGGGTTCCGGCTACACCTTC. Translating it yields CASSLGGTGGSGYTF.

The genes are TRBV4-2 and TRBJ1-1, with 8 bases that match TRBD1. Looked up from germline, CDR1 is LGHNA and CDR2 is YNFKEQ. With 0 bases clipped from V and 4 bases from J, the junction kept 7 bases outside the gene matches. CDR3 length equals 16 residues. CDR3 amino acids: CASSQDGAGGVTEAFF. As DNA, the CDR3 is TGTGCCAGCAGCCAAGATGGGGCAGGGGGCGTCACTGAAGCTTTCTTT.

The chain's CDR3 is CASRLLPGRETQYF. The CDR3 DNA reads as TGTGCCAGCCGCCTCCTGCCGGGCCGTGAGACCCAGTACTTC. The rearrangement links TRBV28 to TRBJ2-5; D not resolved. Deletions cut 8 bases from V and 5 bases from J, with 18 bases between. The CDR3 covers 14 residues. The germline CDR1 and CDR2 sequences are MDHEN and SYDVKM.

The genes are TRBV6-1 and TRBJ2-7; D call uncertain. The CDR3 runs to 12 residues. Germline V gene lookup returns CDR1 MNHNS and CDR2 SASEGT. The ends were cut back, 10 bases at V and 1 base at J, with 11 bases in the middle. The CDR3 nucleotides are TGTGCCACCCAAAGAGAATCCTACGAGCAGTACTTC. It yields the protein CATQRESYEQYF.

CDR3 nucleotide sequence: TGTGCCAGCAGCCTTACCCCGGGCGGTAGCAGCTACACAGATACGCAGTATTTT. Translation gives CASSLTPGGSSYTDTQYF. V usage is TRBV7-8 and J usage is TRBJ2-3; D unclear. In germline, CDR1 is SGHVS, CDR2 FQNEAQ. CDR3 length equals 18 residues. V was trimmed by 5 bases and J by 2 bases, leaving 23 bases between them.

The J gene is TRBJ1-5, the V gene TRBV28, with 7 bases identical to TRBD1. Germline assignment: CDR1 MDHEN and CDR2 SYDVKM. V trimming: 5 bases; J trimming: 7 bases; junction bases outside the gene matches: 14. This CDR3 spans 16 amino acids. The CDR3 DNA reads TGTGCCAGCAGTCCCCTCAAGACAGGGATTGGGCAGCCCCAGCATTTT. It is translated as CASSPLKTGIGQPQHF.

The chain is built from TRBV9 and TRBJ2-7; TRBD1 matches at 7 bases. CDR1 SGDLS and CDR2 YYNGEE come from the germline V gene. V trimming: 3 bases; J trimming: 6 bases; junction bases outside the gene matches: 0. There are 11 residues in the CDR3. CDR3 in DNA: TGTGCCAGCAGCGGGGACAGCGAGCAGTACTTC. It translates to CASSGDSEQYF.

The rearrangement joins TRBV13 to TRBJ1-4, with D unresolved. V lost 8 bases to trimming and J lost 7 bases, with 14 bases between them. The CDR3 has 13 amino acids. Germline V gene sequence: CDR1 PRHDT, CDR2 FYEKMQ (reference sequence). The CDR3 loop is CASLATPGEKLFF. Written as DNA, the CDR3 is TGTGCCAGCCTAGCGACCCCCGGTGAAAAACTGTTTTTT.

This clone was observed a handful of times. The chain couples TRBV18 to TRBJ2-3, with 7 bases aligning to TRBD1. The CDR3 extends over 15 amino acids. Unmatched junction bases numbered 5, after V lost 5 bases and J lost 0 bases. Germline V gene lookup returns CDR1 KGHSH and CDR2 LQKENI. CDR3 sequence reads: CASSSGQRSTDTQYF. The CDR3 nucleotides read TGTGCCAGCTCATCGGGACAGAGAAGCACAGATACGCAGTATTTT.

The chain has TRBV30 and TRBJ1-1, with D perhaps TRBD1 (5 bases). This CDR3 has 17 amino acids. Germline loops: CDR1 GTSNPN, CDR2 SVGIG (reference sequence). The V end lost 1 base, the J end lost 4 bases, and 22 bases lay between the germline ends. The CDR3 region has the DNA TGTGCCTGGAGTGACGGGGCTCCGGGACCCAAGGTCACTGAAGCTTTCTTT. Protein sequence: CAWSDGAPGPKVTEAFF.

This sequence joins TRBV9 and TRBJ2-5; TRBD1 matches 7 bases. The J segment lost 2 bases and the V segment lost 4 bases, leaving 8 bases of the junction unmatched. Germline V CDR1 and CDR2: SGDLS, YYNGEE. CDR3 length equals 15 residues. The CDR3 region has the DNA TGTGCCAGCAGCACCTGGGGGACAGATCAAGAGACCCAGTACTTC. Translation: CASSTWGTDQETQYF.

This clone appeared a few times. This rearrangement joins TRBV13 to TRBJ2-5; 7 nucleotides match TRBD1. The length of the CDR3 is 14 residues. In germline, CDR1 is PRHDT, CDR2 FYEKMQ (reference sequence). V shed 3 bases and J 5 bases; nucleotides not matched to a gene: 6. The CDR3 sequence is CASSFRQGWETQYF. In nucleotides, the CDR3 is TGTGCCAGCAGCTTCCGACAGGGATGGGAGACCCAGTACTTC.

Only a few counts were recorded for this clone. The chain is built from TRBV27 and TRBJ1-1; D may be TRBD1 (5 bases). The CDR3 sequence is 15 residues long. CDR1 MNHEY and CDR2 SMNVEV come from the germline V gene (reference sequence). V lost 5 bases, J lost 1 base, and 14 bases lay in between. The CDR3 loop is CASSITGTANTEAFF. DNA for the CDR3: TGTGCCAGCAGTATCACCGGGACGGCGAACACTGAAGCTTTCTTT.

This clone occurred a few times. This chain joins TRBV4-1 and TRBJ1-3, with a tentative D call TRBD1 (5 bases). CDR1 is MGHRA, CDR2 YSYEKL, per germline. There are 16 residues in the CDR3. V lost 4 bases and J 4 bases, leaving 17 bases between the germline ends. CDR3 sequence (DNA): TGCGCCAGCAGCCTCTTTCACGGCAGGGACGGAAACACCATATATTTT. This gives the protein CASSLFHGRDGNTIYF.

This clone was recorded a few times. This chain joins TRBV19 and TRBJ1-5; no firm D call. In germline, CDR1 is LNHDA, CDR2 SQIVND (reference sequence). The CDR3 has 13 amino acids. The V gene lost 9 bases and the J gene lost 6 bases, with 15 bases spanning the gap. CDR3 protein: CASTAAWVQPQHF. The CDR3 coding sequence is TGTGCCAGCACGGCAGCGTGGGTTCAGCCCCAGCATTTT.

This chain joins TRBV6-5 and TRBJ1-4; D might be TRBD1 (5 bases). This CDR3 comprises 13 residues. CDR1 is MNHEY, CDR2 SVGAGI, per germline. V lost 7 bases, J lost 10 bases, and 16 bases lay in between. The CDR3 reads CASTPRVFGKLFF. CDR3 DNA: TGTGCCAGCACCCCCAGGGTTTTTGGAAAACTGTTTTTT.

The V and J genes are TRBV5-4 and TRBJ2-3, with 9 bases lining up with TRBD2. Unmatched junction bases numbered 6, after V lost 4 bases and J lost 0 bases. Germline V gene data show CDR1 as SGHNT and CDR2 as YYREEE (reference sequence). CDR3 length equals 16 residues. As DNA, the CDR3 is TGTGCCAGCAGCATGGGGACTAGCCTTAGCACAGATACGCAGTATTTT. Translation gives CASSMGTSLSTDTQYF.